Presented here are 27 T cell receptor beta chains from one specimen sequenced in a study of blood T cells in healthy people across ages. The second PCR ran about 6 to 12 cycles with a sample-barcoded 5' primer and J-beta primers. TCRdb re-called the 5' RACE reads with MiXCR, one entry per CDR3 protein. The table includes around 1.1 million distinct CDR3 sequences, roughly two fifths detected once. The sequencing input was blood. The receptor source for this set is a man aged 18 to 35 in good health.

The chain carries TRBV12-3 or TRBV12-4 and TRBJ2-5; the match to TRBD1 covers 7 bases. The CDR3 extends over 13 amino acids. V shed 0 bases, J shed 9 bases, and the junction held 4 bases outside the gene matches. Here the CDR3 reads CASSLAGQGAQYF. The CDR3, as DNA: TGTGCCAGCAGTTTAGCTGGGCAGGGGGCCCAGTACTTC.

The table lists this clonotype with many counts. V is TRBV12-3 or TRBV12-4 and J is TRBJ2-1, with 7 bases matching TRBD1. This CDR3 comprises 16 residues. Germline trimming cut 5 bases from V and 2 bases from J; bases unmatched to any gene: 9. The CDR3 bases are TGTGCCAGCAGTCCGTGGACAGGTACAGCCTACAATGAGCAGTTCTTC. It codes for CASSPWTGTAYNEQFF.

The chain combines TRBV3-1 with TRBJ1-2, with D possibly matching TRBD1 (6 bases). There are 15 residues in the CDR3. Deletions cut 0 bases from V and 2 bases from J, with 10 bases between. In germline, CDR1 is LGHDT, CDR2 YNNKEL (reference sequence). The CDR3 DNA reads TGTGCCAGCAGCCAAGAGGGACACTCGAACTATGGCTACACCTTC. Translating gives CASSQEGHSNYGYTF. Full variable domain (remainder filled in from reference TRBV3-1 and TRBJ1-2): DTAVSQTPKYLVTQMGNDKSIKCEQNLGHDTMYWYKQDSKKFLKIMFSYNNKELIINETVPNRFSPKSPDKAHLNLHINSLELGDSAVYFCASSQEGHSNYGYTFGSGTRLTVV.

This clonotype was observed a few times. V is TRBV6-5 and J is TRBJ2-4; 11 nucleotides align to TRBD1. The CDR3 consists of 16 residues. Per the germline V gene, CDR1 is MNHEY and CDR2 is SVGAGI. With 6 bases clipped from V and 5 bases from J, the junction kept 9 bases outside the gene matches. This CDR3 is CASSLTGTGGENIQYF. The CDR3 DNA reads as TGTGCCAGCAGCCTCACTGGGACAGGGGGGGAAAACATTCAGTACTTC.

The genes are TRBV4-1 and TRBJ2-2, with D tentatively TRBD2 (5 bases). Germline V gene sequence: CDR1 MGHRA, CDR2 YSYEKL. V was clipped by 1 base and J by 1 base, with 10 bases between them. CDR3 length equals 16 residues. DNA for the CDR3: TGCGCCAGCAGCCAAGGAGCGGTAAGGAACACCGGGGAGCTGTTTTTT. Translating gives CASSQGAVRNTGELFF.

A few counts support this clonotype. This sequence joins TRBV5-1 and TRBJ2-1; TRBD2 agrees at 10 bases. This CDR3 contains 14 residues. V trimming: 4 bases; J trimming: 7 bases; junction bases outside the gene matches: 5. Germline values: CDR1 SGHRS, CDR2 YFSETQ. The CDR3 here is CASSIGTSDNEQFF. Written as DNA, the CDR3 is TGCGCCAGCAGCATCGGGACTAGCGATAATGAGCAGTTCTTC.

V is TRBV10-3 and J is TRBJ1-1, with 8 bases fitting TRBD1. The CDR3 is 13 amino acids. CDR1 ENHRY and CDR2 SYGVKD come from the germline V gene. The V gene end was trimmed by 9 bases and the J gene end by 4 bases; junction bases not matched to a gene: 7. The CDR3 loop is CAITDREGTEAFF. The CDR3, as DNA: TGTGCCATAACGGACAGGGAGGGCACTGAAGCTTTCTTT.

V gene TRBV28 combines with J gene TRBJ2-1, with unresolved D. Germline V gene data show CDR1 as MDHEN and CDR2 as SYDVKM. Between the trimmed V and J ends, which lost 6 bases and 4 bases, there was a span of 13 bases. The CDR3 sequence is 14 residues long. CDR3 loop: CASSRPTLYNEQFF. The CDR3 region has the DNA TGTGCCAGCAGCCGACCGACTCTATACAATGAGCAGTTCTTC.

The V and J genes are TRBV6-1 and TRBJ1-1; TRBD1 is a possible D gene (5 bases). V was trimmed by 11 bases and J by 2 bases, leaving 15 bases between them. Germline V gene data show CDR1 as MNHNS and CDR2 as SASEGT. The CDR3 length is 13 residues. CDR3 residues: CAHKQVSNTEAFF. The CDR3 coding sequence is TGTGCCCACAAACAGGTTTCTAACACTGAAGCTTTCTTT.

The chain employs TRBV5-1 and TRBJ2-7; no clear D. V gave up 0 bases and J gave up 2 bases, with 9 bases separating them. From germline, CDR1 is SGHRS and CDR2 YFSETQ. The CDR3 loop spans 14 amino acids. The CDR3 sequence is CASSLVDGPYEQYF. The CDR3 DNA reads TGCGCCAGCAGCTTGGTTGACGGGCCCTACGAGCAGTACTTC.

This chain connects TRBV6-1 to TRBJ2-7; D ambiguous. The CDR3 runs 11 residues. Trimming removed 10 bases from V and 3 bases from J, with 10 bases in between. Germline CDR1 reads MNHNS; CDR2 reads SASEGT. As DNA, the CDR3 is TGTGCCACGTTACAGATCTACGAGCAGTACTTC. Translation: CATLQIYEQYF.

The V and J genes are TRBV6-2 or TRBV6-3 and TRBJ2-1, with D possibly called TRBD1 or TRBD2 (5 bases each). The CDR3 runs to 14 residues. The V gene lost 3 bases and the J gene lost 6 bases, with 12 bases spanning the gap. Germline V gene sequence: CDR1 MNHEY, CDR2 SVGEGT. CDR3 nucleotide sequence: TGTGCCAGCAGTTATGGGACCCAACGCAATGAGCAGTTCTTC. It translates to CASSYGTQRNEQFF.

V and J are TRBV20-1 and TRBJ2-1; 7 bases agree with TRBD2. Trimming took 6 bases from V and 3 from J; bases not matched to a gene: 8. This CDR3 comprises 14 residues. Germline lookup yields CDR1 DFQATT and CDR2 SNEGSKA (reference sequence). CDR3 amino acids: CSARGKRGYNEQFF. CDR3 coding DNA: TGCAGTGCCCGCGGGAAGCGGGGCTACAATGAGCAGTTCTTC.

The chain has TRBV29-1 and TRBJ2-5; 9 bases line up with TRBD1. The V and J ends lost 0 bases and 9 bases, in that order; junction bases with no gene match: 8. CDR3 size: 14 residues. Per germline, CDR1 SQVTM and CDR2 ANQGSEA. The CDR3 sequence: CSVEDSDRGLSQYF. The CDR3 coding sequence is TGCAGCGTTGAAGATTCCGACAGGGGGTTATCCCAGTACTTC. The full variable domain, its missing parts supplied by reference TRBV29-1 and TRBJ2-5, is SAVISQKPSRDICQRGTSLTIQCQVDSQVTMMFWYRQQPGQSLTLIATANQGSEATYESGFVIDKFPISRPNLTFSTLTVSNMSPEDSSIYLCSVEDSDRGLSQYFGPGTRLLVL.

The chain is built from TRBV2 and TRBJ2-2; TRBD1 is a possible D gene (6 bases). This CDR3 region has 16 residues. Germline CDR1 and CDR2: SNHLY and FYNNEI. V was cut by 6 bases and J by 3 bases, with 17 bases left in between. The CDR3 DNA is TGTGCCAGCAGCGGAAATAAGGACAGAGACACCGGGGAGCTGTTTTTT. Its translation is CASSGNKDRDTGELFF.

The chain employs TRBV4-1 and TRBJ2-1; D gene unclear. With 4 bases removed from V and 4 bases from J, the gap between germline ends came to 17 bases. Germline V gives CDR1 MGHRA, CDR2 YSYEKL. This CDR3 spans 16 amino acids. The CDR3 here is CASSPSSASPYNEQFF. CDR3 DNA sequence: TGCGCCAGCAGCCCCTCCTCGGCCTCCCCATACAATGAGCAGTTCTTC.

This clonotype was observed a few times. This chain connects TRBV5-1 to TRBJ2-1; the D gene is possibly TRBD1 (6 bases). V lost 2 bases and J lost 2, with 11 bases in between. Germline values: CDR1 SGHRS, CDR2 YFSETQ. The CDR3 totals 15 residues. Written as DNA, the CDR3 is TGCGCCAGCAGCTTCACAGGGAGCGCCTACAATGAGCAGTTCTTC. This gives the protein CASSFTGSAYNEQFF.

This clonotype has only a few counts. CDR3 loop: CASSPSYASTDTQYF. CDR3 in DNA: TGTGCCAGCAGCCCCTCTTATGCTAGCACAGATACGCAGTATTTT. The J gene is TRBJ2-3, the V gene TRBV27; D not resolved. The length of the CDR3 is 15 residues. Trimming removed 6 bases from V and 0 bases from J, with 13 bases in between. Germline CDR1 reads MNHEY; CDR2 reads SMNVEV (reference sequence).

This clonotype appeared a few times. The rearrangement uses TRBV12-3 or TRBV12-4 and TRBJ1-1; D call uncertain. This CDR3 is 13 amino acids long. V was pared by 7 bases and J by 6 bases, with 15 bases between. The CDR3 nucleotides read TGTGCCAGCACCCTCGGGGTTTACGCTGAAGCTTTCTTT. It yields the protein CASTLGVYAEAFF.

This CDR3 reads CASSNYRGQETQYF. The CDR3 coding sequence is TGTGCCAGCAGCAATTACAGGGGGCAAGAGACCCAGTACTTC. The V and J genes are TRBV14 and TRBJ2-5; TRBD1 matches 8 bases. Losses at the gene ends were 5 bases for V and 2 bases for J; bases not matched to a gene: 4. Per the germline V gene, CDR1 is SGHDN and CDR2 is FVKESK. There are 14 residues in the CDR3.

This clonotype was counted between two and nine times. The chain is built from TRBV12-3 or TRBV12-4 and TRBJ1-1; 7 bases agree with TRBD1. The V segment lost 5 bases and the J segment 4 bases; nucleotides outside the gene matches: 10. The CDR3 contains 15 residues. This chain's CDR3 is CASSPRGAAPTEAFF. CDR3 DNA sequence: TGTGCCAGCAGTCCCAGGGGGGCCGCACCCACTGAAGCTTTCTTT.

This clonotype was picked up a small number of times. V usage is TRBV10-3 and J usage is TRBJ1-4, with 8 nucleotides matching TRBD1. The V gene end was trimmed by 6 bases and the J gene end by 7 bases; junction bases not matched to a gene: 10. The CDR3 contains 15 residues. Germline V lookup: CDR1 ENHRY, CDR2 SYGVKD. The chain's CDR3 is CAISPGQGGVEKLFF. As DNA, the CDR3 is TGTGCCATCAGCCCCGGACAGGGAGGGGTTGAAAAACTGTTTTTT.

Remarks on this clonotype: At one end, the junction sequence differs from germline, possibly due to a read error. The chain couples TRBV12-3 or TRBV12-4 to TRBJ2-7; TRBD1 matches at 9 bases. The CDR3 is made up of 13 amino acids. The DNA for the CDR3 is TGTGGAAGTAGGGGGACAGGGTCCTGCGAGCAGTACTTC. It translates to CGSRGTGSCEQYF.

This clonotype was observed a few times. This chain connects TRBV4-2 to TRBJ2-1; possibly TRBD2 for D (7 bases). Germline V gene lookup returns CDR1 LGHNA and CDR2 YNFKEQ. The CDR3 loop spans 16 amino acids. V gave up 3 bases and J gave up 4 bases, with 16 bases separating them. Here the CDR3 reads CASSQASGGQYNEQFF. DNA of the CDR3: TGTGCCAGCAGCCAGGCCTCGGGGGGCCAGTACAATGAGCAGTTCTTC.

This clonotype was seen once. The gene calls are TRBV7-9 and TRBJ2-3; TRBD1 matches at 8 bases. Germline CDR1 SEHNR, CDR2 FQNEAQ (reference sequence). V lost 3 bases and J lost 12; bases outside the gene matches: 17. CDR3 length: 16 amino acids. CDR3 coding DNA: TGTGCCAGCAGCTTCGACGACAGGGGAACTTTAGACCGACAGTATTTT. Translated, it gives CASSFDDRGTLDRQYF. Supplemented by reference TRBV7-9 and TRBJ2-3, the full variable domain reads DTGVSQNPRHKITKRGQNVTFRCDPISEHNRLYWYRQTLGQGPEFLTYFQNEAQLEKSRLLSDRFSAERPKGSFSTLEIQRTEQGDSAMYLCASSFDDRGTLDRQYFGPGTRLTVL.

This clonotype was counted a single time. Sequence at one end of the junction differs from germline and may be a read error. V gene TRBV5-6 combines with J gene TRBJ1-2; no firm D call. The germline CDR1 and CDR2 sequences are SGHDT and YYEEEE. CDR3 length: 15 residues. The CDR3 sequence: CTSSAQFLRDYGYTF. The CDR3 bases are TGTACCAGCAGCGCGCAGTTTTTAAGGGACTATGGCTACACCTTC.

This clonotype was picked up a small number of times. This chain uses TRBV7-2 with TRBJ2-4; D possibly corresponds to TRBD1 (5 bases). The germline V and J ends were trimmed by 5 bases and 0 bases, with 14 bases remaining between them. This CDR3 comprises 16 residues. CDR1 and CDR2 from the germline V gene are SGHTA and FQGNSA. CDR3 residues: CASSDTGFRAKNIQYF. CDR3 coding DNA: TGTGCCAGCAGCGATACAGGTTTCCGAGCCAAAAACATTCAGTACTTC. Together with reference TRBV7-2 and TRBJ2-4, the CDR3 gives the full variable domain: GAGVSQSPSNKVTEKGKDVELRCDPISGHTALYWYRQSLGQGLEFLIYFQGNSAPDKSGLPSDRFSAERTGGSVSTLTIQRTQQEDSAVYLCASSDTGFRAKNIQYFGAGTRLSVL.